Listed here are 22 T cell receptor beta chains from one sample, sequenced in a study of graft-versus-host responses after intestinal transplantation. Profiled with immunoSEQ multiplex PCR; TCRdb holds only in-frame clones, not every one. Found here are 100,000 to 140,000 clones, roughly 87% of them singletons; the top ten hold about 0.73%. These receptors have no identified antigens. This specimen was unstimulated CD4+ T cells sorted from spleen or lymph node cells, taken before transplant. These TCRs come from a human donor who was the organ donor for an intestinal transplant.

The rearrangement links TRBV6-6 to TRBJ2-5; weak D call: TRBD2 (6 bases). Germline CDR1 is MNHNY and CDR2 is SVGAGI (reference sequence). CDR3 length equals 15 residues. Trimming pared 6 bases from V and 5 bases from J, leaving 19 bases between. The CDR3 sequence is CASSRPSGGVETQYF. CDR3 bases: TGTGCCAGCAGCCGCCCCTCCGGAGGGGTGGAGACCCAGTACTTC.

The V and J genes are TRBV6-5 and TRBJ1-2, with D possibly matching TRBD1 (6 bases). The V end lost 7 bases, the J end lost 2 bases, and 14 bases lay between the germline ends. CDR3 length: 14 residues. The germline gives CDR1 MNHEY, CDR2 SVGAGI. The CDR3 protein is CASTPAGGNYGYTF. CDR3 bases: TGTGCCAGCACCCCGGCGGGGGGCAACTATGGCTACACCTTC.

The gene calls are TRBV30 and TRBJ1-1; D not resolved. V dropped 5 bases and J dropped 1 base, with 11 bases sitting between them. This CDR3 is 13 amino acids long. Per germline, CDR1 GTSNPN and CDR2 SVGIG (reference sequence). The DNA for the CDR3 is TGTGCCTGGGGGGAATTTCCGAACACTGAAGCTTTCTTT. Translated: CAWGEFPNTEAFF.

The gene calls are TRBV9 and TRBJ1-2; D not certain. This CDR3 comprises 13 residues. Germline-derived CDR1 and CDR2 are SGDLS and YYNGEE. Trimming pared 0 bases from V and 5 bases from J, leaving 8 bases between. CDR3 sequence: CASSVVPDYGYTF. The CDR3 DNA reads as TGTGCCAGCAGCGTAGTTCCCGATTATGGCTACACCTTC.

The chain recombines TRBV11-3 with TRBJ2-4, with D possibly matching TRBD2 (6 bases). The V gene's germline CDR1 is SGHNT and CDR2 YENEEA. Trimming removed 2 bases from V and 0 bases from J, with 11 bases in between. This CDR3 spans 16 amino acids. The CDR3 nucleotides are TGTGCCAGCAGCTTATCCGCGGGAATAGCCAAAAACATTCAGTACTTC. Its protein is CASSLSAGIAKNIQYF.

In this sample, this clone turned up once. The rearrangement joins TRBV11-2 to TRBJ1-2; TRBD1 matches 7 bases. Looked up from germline, CDR1 is SGHAT and CDR2 is FQNNGV. V shed 5 bases, J shed 2 bases, and the junction held 5 bases outside the gene matches. The CDR3 spans 14 residues. The CDR3 nucleotides are TGTGCCAGCAGCACGCGACAGGGAAACTATGGCTACACCTTC. This encodes CASSTRQGNYGYTF.

This rearrangement joins TRBV7-2 to TRBJ1-6, with 7 positions matching TRBD1. Germline lookup yields CDR1 SGHTA and CDR2 FQGNSA. The trim removed 1 base at V and 5 bases at J, leaving 8 bases unmatched. This CDR3 has 17 residues. CDR3 region: CASSLGGTVINNSPLHF. CDR3 DNA sequence: TGTGCCAGCAGCTTAGGGGGGACAGTAATTAATAATTCACCCCTCCACTTT.

The genes are TRBV28 and TRBJ2-3; D possibly corresponds to TRBD1 (5 bases). The ends were cut back, 2 bases at V and 4 bases at J, with 10 bases in the middle. The CDR3 is made up of 14 amino acids. Per germline, CDR1 MDHEN and CDR2 SYDVKM. CDR3 in amino acids: CASSLGALPDTQYF. CDR3 bases: TGTGCCAGCAGTTTAGGGGCCCTACCAGATACGCAGTATTTT.

V usage is TRBV6-4 and J usage is TRBJ2-1, with 7 bases aligning to TRBD2. Germline values: CDR1 MRHNA, CDR2 SNTAGT. The CDR3 runs 16 residues. J was trimmed by 2 bases and V by 6 bases; bases with no gene match: 10. The CDR3 sequence: CASSRAGERTYNEQFF. The CDR3 DNA is TGTGCCAGCAGCCGCGCGGGGGAGAGAACCTACAATGAGCAGTTCTTC.

The CDR3 here is CATSRIGPRSGNTIYF. The CDR3 region has the DNA TGTGCCACCAGCAGAATTGGCCCACGCTCTGGAAACACCATATATTTT. This rearrangement joins TRBV15 to TRBJ1-3, with no clear D. V dropped 2 bases and J dropped 0 bases, with 11 bases sitting between them. CDR3 size: 16 residues. The germline gives CDR1 LNHNV, CDR2 YYDKDF (reference sequence).

This clone has just a few counts. This chain uses TRBV9 with TRBJ2-1; no clear D gene. The CDR3 sequence is 14 residues long. Germline V gives CDR1 SGDLS, CDR2 YYNGEE. The V gene lost 0 bases and the J gene lost 1 base, with 5 bases spanning the gap. DNA for the CDR3: TGTGCCAGCAGCGTAGAGAGTTCCTACAATGAGCAGTTCTTC. This translates into CASSVESSYNEQFF.

The chain has TRBV27 and TRBJ2-5; D not certain. CDR1 and CDR2 (germline): MNHEY, SMNVEV (reference sequence). The CDR3 totals 14 residues. The V and J ends lost 3 bases and 5 bases respectively, with 13 bases between them. CDR3 in DNA: TGTGCCAGCAGTTTGGCCCACTCCTGGGAGACCCAGTACTTC. Amino acid sequence: CASSLAHSWETQYF.

V and J are TRBV7-2 and TRBJ2-1; D might be TRBD1 (6 bases). Germline V CDR1 and CDR2: SGHTA, FQGNSA. The CDR3 extends over 15 amino acids. V lost 4 bases to trimming and J lost 6 bases, with 16 bases between them. CDR3 sequence reads: CASSSQGNDFNEQFF. In nucleotides, the CDR3 is TGTGCCAGCAGCTCCCAGGGGAATGATTTCAATGAGCAGTTCTTC. Supplemented by reference TRBV7-2 and TRBJ2-1, the full variable domain reads GAGVSQSPSNKVTEKGKDVELRCDPISGHTALYWYRQSLGQGLEFLIYFQGNSAPDKSGLPSDRFSAERTGGSVSTLTIQRTQQEDSAVYLCASSSQGNDFNEQFFGPGTRLTVL.

The V call is TRBV5-1, the J call TRBJ2-7; TRBD1 might be the D (6 bases). The CDR3 is 15 residues long. V lost 0 bases and J lost 3, with 13 bases in between. The germline V gene has CDR1 SGHRS and CDR2 YFSETQ. CDR3 amino acids: CASSLENRVRYEQYF. DNA for the CDR3: TGCGCCAGCAGCTTGGAGAACAGGGTTCGCTACGAGCAGTACTTC.

The chain carries TRBV4-2 and TRBJ2-5; D could derive from TRBD1 or TRBD2 (6 bases each). This CDR3 region has 16 residues. Germline V gene lookup returns CDR1 LGHNA and CDR2 YNFKEQ. V was shortened by 0 bases and J by 1 base, with 12 bases between the two germline ends. Here the CDR3 reads CASSQDRRGLQETQYF. The CDR3 DNA is TGTGCCAGCAGCCAAGATCGTCGGGGGCTCCAAGAGACCCAGTACTTC.

With respect to this clone: A junction end diverges from the germline sequence, so it may reflect a read error. The sample carries other DNA sequences with the same CDR3. The rearrangement links TRBV19 to TRBJ1-5, with TRBD1 matching 8 bases. The CDR3 spans 14 residues. CDR1 is LNHDA and CDR2 is SQIVND in the germline V gene (reference sequence). This chain's CDR3 is CASSKQGGNQPQHF. The CDR3 coding sequence is TGTGCCAGTAGTAAACAGGGGGGCAATCAGCCCCAACATTTT.

This clone was detected only once. The chain has TRBV5-1 and TRBJ1-1; D not certain. Trimming took off 7 bases at V and 4 bases at J, with 17 bases between the two ends. Germline loops: CDR1 SGHRS, CDR2 YFSETQ. This CDR3 comprises 14 residues. Here the CDR3 DNA reads TGCGCCAGCCGCGAATTGGACGCGGGCACTGAAGCTTTCTTT. Translation: CASRELDAGTEAFF.

The count of this clone is one. Here the CDR3 DNA reads TGTGCCAGCAGCTCTAGGGGGTTCAATCAGCCCCAGCATTTT. This translates into CASSSRGFNQPQHF. This sequence joins TRBV7-2 and TRBJ1-5, with D tentatively TRBD1 (6 bases). Germline V gives CDR1 SGHTA, CDR2 FQGNSA. The CDR3 covers 14 residues. The ends were cut back, 4 bases at V and 3 bases at J, with 10 bases in the middle.

The chain joins TRBV11-2 to TRBJ2-2, with D unclear. Trimming shortened V by 5 bases and J by 9 bases, and 7 bases separated the two germline ends. CDR3 length equals 11 residues. CDR1 is SGHAT and CDR2 is FQNNGV in the germline V gene. For the CDR3, the DNA is TGTGCCAGCAGCAGCATCCGGGAGCTGTTTTTT. Residues: CASSSIRELFF.

This chain uses TRBV13 with TRBJ2-7, with 12 bases lining up with TRBD2. V shed 4 bases and J 4 bases; nucleotides not matched to a gene: 5. This CDR3 region has 15 residues. CDR1 is PRHDT, CDR2 FYEKMQ, per germline (reference sequence). The DNA of the CDR3 is TGTGCCAGCAGCTCTCCTACTAGCGGGGGGTACGAGCAGTACTTC. It yields the protein CASSSPTSGGYEQYF.

The rearrangement links TRBV7-9 to TRBJ1-3; 8 bases align to TRBD1. There are 15 residues in the CDR3. V was pared by 6 bases and J by 1 base, with 5 bases of the junction left unmatched. Germline V gene lookup returns CDR1 SEHNR and CDR2 FQNEAQ (reference sequence). The CDR3 loop reads CASRQGAGSGNTIYF. The CDR3 coding sequence is TGTGCCAGCAGGCAGGGGGCGGGTTCTGGAAACACCATATATTTT.

The chain is built from TRBV28 and TRBJ2-7, with 12 positions matching TRBD2. Germline V gives CDR1 MDHEN, CDR2 SYDVKM. The CDR3 spans 16 residues. The V segment lost 2 bases and the J segment 7 bases; nucleotides outside the gene matches: 9. CDR3 loop: CASSLPTSGRIGEQYF. The CDR3 nucleotides are TGTGCCAGCAGTTTACCCACTAGCGGGAGGATTGGAGAGCAGTACTTC.